These 28 T cell receptor beta chains were all obtained from the same sample, sequenced in a study of regulatory T cells in long-lasting Graves disease. Indicated time point: persistent/refractory GD, antithyroid drugs over 5 years with positive TRAb. Preparation of the TCR library used RNA extracted from PBMCs. Building the TCR beta libraries relied on iRepertoire HTBI primers, and CDR3 regions underwent Arm-PCR. A single record per CDR3 protein comes from TCRdb applying MiXCR to the multiplex PCR reads. The profile shows nearly 350,000 distinct CDR3 sequences, around a fifth of them singletons. Sequencing was performed on peripheral blood mononuclear cells (PBMCs), taken when the disease was refractory, from a patient treated with antithyroid drugs. The receptors come from a female donor with Graves disease.

As concerns this clonotype: A much more abundant neighbour one base away suggests this may be a read error. The CDR3 carries no conserved terminal phenylalanine or tryptophan, so it likely arises from a read error. The chain recombines TRBV24-1 with TRBJ1-1, with TRBD1 as a possible D gene (6 bases). The CDR3 totals 15 residues. V lost 3 bases, J lost 0 bases, and 10 bases lay in between. Germline lookup yields CDR1 KGHDR and CDR2 SFDVKD. CDR3 in DNA: TGTGCCACCAGTGATCTTCAGGGGCTGAACACTGAAGCTTTCTCT. The encoded protein is CATSDLQGLNTEAFS.

Only a few counts were recorded for this clonotype. V usage is TRBV25-1 and J usage is TRBJ2-2, with D perhaps matching TRBD1 (6 bases). In germline, CDR1 is MGHDK, CDR2 SYGVNS. Trimming removed 3 bases at V and 8 bases at J, with 10 bases between. This CDR3 region has 13 residues. The CDR3, as DNA: TGTGCCAGCAGTGACTACAGGGCTGGGGAGCTGTTTTTT. The encoded protein is CASSDYRAGELFF.

J is TRBJ1-5 and V is TRBV9; a possible D gene is TRBD1 (5 bases). V lost 0 bases to trimming and J lost 6 bases, with 10 bases between them. The germline V gene encodes CDR1 SGDLS and CDR2 YYNGEE. The CDR3 loop spans 14 amino acids. CDR3 sequence: CASSVGDLTQPQHF. CDR3 coding DNA: TGTGCCAGCAGCGTAGGGGACCTCACTCAGCCCCAGCATTTT.

This rearrangement joins TRBV6-1 to TRBJ1-2; D is uncertain. Germline loops: CDR1 MNHNS, CDR2 SASEGT. The V end was cut by 6 bases, the J end by 4 bases, with 15 bases between. The CDR3 has 14 amino acids. The CDR3 nucleotides read TGTGCCAGCAGAGGGTCCACTCCAGGCTATGGCTACACCTTC. Its protein is CASRGSTPGYGYTF.

A word on this clonotype: This could be a read error, since a much larger clone is one nucleotide away. The J gene is TRBJ1-1, the V gene TRBV7-9; possibly TRBD1 for D (6 bases). Trimming took 6 bases from V and 4 from J, leaving 12 bases between them. Germline loops: CDR1 SEHNR, CDR2 FQNEAQ (reference sequence). The length of the CDR3 is 13 residues. CDR3 sequence reads: CASSRAGVTEAFF. The DNA of the CDR3 is TGTGCCAGCAGTCGGGCAGGGGTCACTGAAGCTTTCTTT.

This clonotype has at least ten counts. This sequence joins TRBV28 and TRBJ2-5, with D unresolved. The V gene lost 5 bases and the J gene lost 2 bases, with 18 bases spanning the gap. Germline CDR1 is MDHEN and CDR2 is SYDVKM. The CDR3 contains 16 residues. Here the CDR3 reads CASSPPVGQQQETQYF. The CDR3, as DNA: TGTGCCAGCAGTCCCCCGGTCGGTCAGCAGCAAGAGACCCAGTACTTC.

This clonotype was seen more than once but under ten times. V usage is TRBV20-1 and J usage is TRBJ1-2; the D is unclear. Germline-derived CDR1 and CDR2 are DFQATT and SNEGSKA (reference sequence). The CDR3 runs 12 residues. V was clipped by 6 bases and J by 8 bases, with 16 bases between them. The CDR3 DNA sequence: TGCAGTGCCGTTCCGGACCTTGGAGGCTACACCTTC. This sequence encodes CSAVPDLGGYTF.

This clonotype has only a few counts. The chain couples TRBV7-8 to TRBJ2-7, with D possibly TRBD1 on 6 matching bases. Trimming took off 5 bases at V and 3 bases at J, with 20 bases between the two ends. Germline V gives CDR1 SGHVS, CDR2 FQNEAQ. The CDR3 is 16 amino acids. This CDR3 reads CASSPFQGGAVYEQYF. The CDR3 DNA follows: TGTGCCAGCAGCCCCTTTCAAGGGGGAGCGGTCTACGAGCAGTACTTC.

This clonotype has a count of ten or more. The rearrangement uses TRBV2 and TRBJ2-7; D is unclear. In germline, CDR1 is SNHLY, CDR2 FYNNEI. The CDR3 is 12 amino acids. Trimming removed 2 bases at V and 7 bases at J, with 9 bases between. CDR3 sequence reads: CASSERSYEQYF. DNA of the CDR3: TGTGCCAGCAGTGAAAGATCTTATGAGCAGTACTTC.

This clonotype has a count of ten or more. The chain carries TRBV5-1 and TRBJ1-2; TRBD1 agrees at 10 bases. The CDR3 totals 14 residues. The ends lost 3 bases at V and 8 bases at J; junction bases unmatched: 7. Germline assignment: CDR1 SGHRS and CDR2 YFSETQ. The CDR3 DNA follows: TGCGCCAGCAGCTACGGGACAGGGGTAGGCGGCTACACCTTC. Protein product: CASSYGTGVGGYTF.

The chain carries TRBV28 and TRBJ2-1; D may be TRBD2 (6 bases). With 4 bases removed from V and 10 bases from J, the gap between germline ends came to 17 bases. This CDR3 is 14 amino acids long. The germline gives CDR1 MDHEN, CDR2 SYDVKM. The CDR3 here is CASSSTTGRCEQFF. The CDR3 DNA reads TGTGCCAGCAGTTCGACTACCGGGAGATGCGAGCAGTTCTTC.

Note on this clonotype: Being one base from a much bigger clone, this may be a read error. The genes are TRBV25-1 and TRBJ2-5, with 7 bases matching TRBD1. Per germline, CDR1 MGHDK and CDR2 SYGVNS. The CDR3 covers 15 residues. CDR3 protein: CTSSESYRGQETQYF. DNA of the CDR3: TGTACCAGCAGTGAATCGTACAGGGGACAAGAGACCCAGTACTTC.

The chain uses TRBV29-1 and TRBJ1-2; no firm D call. The germline V gene has CDR1 SQVTM and CDR2 ANQGSEA. The CDR3 is 10 amino acids. The V and J ends lost 4 bases and 8 bases respectively, with 8 bases between them. The CDR3 spells CSVGGDGYTF. The CDR3 nucleotides read TGCAGCGTTGGGGGAGACGGCTACACCTTC.

This clonotype was observed a handful of times. This chain uses TRBV20-1 with TRBJ1-1, with 9 bases that match TRBD1. The CDR3 totals 14 residues. Looked up from germline, CDR1 is DFQATT and CDR2 is SNEGSKA (reference sequence). V trimming: 4 bases; J trimming: 5 bases; junction bases outside the gene matches: 8. CDR3 in amino acids: CSATLVQGATEAFF. Here the CDR3 DNA reads TGCAGTGCTACTTTGGTACAGGGGGCAACTGAAGCTTTCTTT.

This clonotype was seen many times. The chain recombines TRBV13 with TRBJ2-7, with D tentatively TRBD2 (5 bases). Trimming left V 5 bases short and J 0 bases short, with 11 bases between. CDR3 size: 14 residues. Germline lookup yields CDR1 PRHDT and CDR2 FYEKMQ (reference sequence). The CDR3 here is CASSRGILSYEQYF. DNA of the CDR3: TGTGCCAGCAGCCGAGGGATTCTCTCCTACGAGCAGTACTTC.

This clonotype has more than one count but fewer than ten. The rearrangement links TRBV6-2 or TRBV6-3 to TRBJ2-2; 7 nucleotides match TRBD2. Germline-derived CDR1 and CDR2 are MNHEY and SVGEGT. V trimming: 6 bases; J trimming: 6 bases; junction bases outside the gene matches: 10. The CDR3 covers 15 residues. For the CDR3, the DNA is TGTGCCAGCAGCCGGACTAGGAGAGTGGCCGGGGAGCTGTTTTTT. This codes for CASSRTRRVAGELFF.

In this sample, this clonotype turned up many times. V gene TRBV20-1 combines with J gene TRBJ2-7; 7 bases map to TRBD1. From germline, CDR1 is DFQATT and CDR2 SNEGSKA (reference sequence). The CDR3 extends over 14 amino acids. The J segment lost 2 bases and the V segment lost 3 bases, leaving 7 bases of the junction unmatched. The CDR3 protein is CSASSGTATYEQYF. In DNA form, the CDR3 reads TGCAGTGCTAGCTCCGGGACAGCCACCTACGAGCAGTACTTC.

This chain links TRBV6-2 or TRBV6-3 with TRBJ2-7; D is unclear. The CDR3 runs 14 residues. CDR1 is MNHEY, CDR2 SVGEGT, per germline. V was clipped by 2 bases and J by 5 bases, with 13 bases between them. DNA of the CDR3: TGTGCCAGCAGTTACGGGCAGGACCCCCACGAGCAGTACTTC. It codes for CASSYGQDPHEQYF.

The chain uses TRBV12-3 or TRBV12-4 and TRBJ1-1, with D unclear. CDR3 length: 12 residues. The V end lost 4 bases, the J end lost 11 bases, and 14 bases lay between the germline ends. The CDR3 loop reads CASSWNPSVAFF. CDR3 coding DNA: TGTGCCAGCAGTTGGAACCCCTCGGTGGCTTTCTTT.

This clonotype was picked up many times. V usage is TRBV12-3 or TRBV12-4 and J usage is TRBJ1-2; TRBD1 matches 10 bases. This CDR3 has 17 amino acids. The trim removed 2 bases at V and 4 bases at J, leaving 10 bases unmatched. The CDR3 protein is CASSLSDRGVIRYGYTF. CDR3 DNA sequence: TGTGCCAGCAGTTTATCGGACAGGGGGGTAATTCGCTATGGCTACACCTTC.

The chain couples TRBV6-4 to TRBJ1-5; D unclear. CDR1 and CDR2 from the germline V gene are MRHNA and SNTAGT. Deletions cut 5 bases from V and 7 bases from J, with 9 bases between. The length of the CDR3 is 12 residues. Written as DNA, the CDR3 is TGTGCCAGCAGTTACGGTGAGCAGCCCCAGCATTTT. This codes for CASSYGEQPQHF.

This clonotype was observed a single time. This may come from a read error, since a much larger clone is one base off. The conserved closing phenylalanine or tryptophan is absent in this CDR3, likely reflecting a read error. The chain couples TRBV10-3 to TRBJ1-1; 7 bases are shared with TRBD1. J was trimmed by 0 bases and V by 9 bases; bases with no gene match: 1. The CDR3 is 12 residues long. The germline V gene has CDR1 ENHRY and CDR2 SYGVKD. CDR3 in DNA: TGTGCCATACAGGGGATGAACACTGAAGCTTTCTCT. Its protein is CAIQGMNTEAFS.

The chain links TRBV4-3 to TRBJ1-1, with 7 bases matching TRBD1. Germline CDR1 reads LGHNA; CDR2 reads YSLEER. The CDR3 extends over 16 amino acids. V trimming: 0 bases; J trimming: 1 base; junction bases outside the gene matches: 5. The CDR3 loop reads CASSQDLAGGNTEAFF. The CDR3 nucleotides are TGCGCCAGCAGCCAAGATCTGGCAGGGGGGAACACTGAAGCTTTCTTT.

In the case of this clonotype: A much larger clone sits a single nucleotide away, making a read error possible. The chain links TRBV11-2 to TRBJ1-5, with D possibly TRBD1 on 6 matching bases. Per germline, CDR1 SGHAT and CDR2 FQNNGV. This CDR3 is built from 15 residues. CDR3 residues: CASSLEGGRNHPQHF. The CDR3 nucleotides read TGTGCCAGCAGCTTAGAAGGGGGGCGCAATCATCCCCAGCATTTT.

J is TRBJ1-1 and V is TRBV20-1; D unclear. Per the germline V gene, CDR1 is DFQATT and CDR2 is SNEGSKA (reference sequence). The CDR3 loop spans 14 amino acids. The germline V and J ends were trimmed by 1 base and 2 bases, with 11 bases remaining between them. The CDR3 region is CSARVGGVNTEAFF. The CDR3 DNA sequence: TGCAGTGCTAGAGTAGGTGGTGTAAACACTGAAGCTTTCTTT.

The chain has TRBV19 and TRBJ2-6; D uncertain. The CDR3 runs to 18 residues. Germline V gene sequence: CDR1 LNHDA, CDR2 SQIVND (reference sequence). V lost 7 bases, J lost 0 bases, and 19 bases lay in between. The CDR3, as DNA: TGTGCCAGTAATCCCTCAAACCCCCTCTACTCTGGGGCCAACGTCCTGACTTTC. Protein product: CASNPSNPLYSGANVLTF.

This clonotype was found many times. The chain employs TRBV7-9 and TRBJ1-2; 8 bases match TRBD1. This CDR3 has 14 amino acids. J gave up 6 bases and V 4 bases, and 7 bases lay outside the gene matches. Looked up from germline, CDR1 is SEHNR and CDR2 is FQNEAQ (reference sequence). CDR3 sequence (DNA): TGTGCCAGCAGCTCGACAGGGGCTTTAGATGGCTACACCTTC. This codes for CASSSTGALDGYTF.

This clonotype occurred many times. The chain is built from TRBV7-9 and TRBJ1-1, with 7 positions matching TRBD1. CDR1 SEHNR and CDR2 FQNEAQ come from the germline V gene (reference sequence). This CDR3 has 15 residues. Trimming cost V 3 bases and J 6 bases; bases outside gene matches: 10. CDR3 bases: TGTGCCAGCAGCTTCCCCCCCCGGGACAGACCTGAAGCTTTCTTT. This sequence encodes CASSFPPRDRPEAFF.